This T cell receptor (beta chain) was identified during a study of blood T cell repertoires in COVID-19. Looking at the study overall: PBMCs, B-cell-depleted T cells, or T cells provided the cDNA or gDNA that made up the material.

The ends were cut back, 2 bases at V and 9 bases at J, with 11 bases in the middle. The CDR3 has 13 residues. CDR1 is LGHDT and CDR2 is YNNKEL in the germline V gene (reference sequence). Produced via immunoSEQ multiplex PCR; TCRdb's table is partial and in-frame only. The data hold about 19,000 clones, with about nine tenths observed a single time. The sequence came from a human donor in a cohort sampled during active COVID-19. J is TRBJ2-1 and V is TRBV3-1 (or the pseudogene TRBV3-2); TRBD2 is a possible D gene (5 bases). Sequenced sample: peripheral blood. The CDR3 is CASSQIPEGEQFF. The CDR3 DNA follows: TGTGCCAGCAGCCAAATCCCTGAGGGTGAGCAGTTCTTC.